Each of the 7 T cell receptor beta chains below was sequenced from the same sample in a study of cytomegalovirus exposure and HLA in healthy donors. The study ran its PCR with 60 Vbeta and 13 Jbeta primers. Sequencing was performed with immunoSEQ multiplex PCR; in TCRdb, only in-frame clones are kept and a portion is missing. The data contain 300,000 or so clones, approximately 85% of them singletons. Sample: PBMCs. The receptors were gathered from a woman between 35 and 50 years old in good health and CMV-seropositive.

This clone was observed once. The chain recombines TRBV10-3 with TRBJ2-5, with 8 bases fitting TRBD2. Germline trimming cut 4 bases from V and 1 base from J; bases unmatched to any gene: 5. The CDR3 is 15 residues long. The germline V gene encodes CDR1 ENHRY and CDR2 SYGVKD. The CDR3 sequence is CAISAERGPQETQYF. CDR3 coding DNA: TGTGCCATCAGTGCGGAGCGGGGGCCCCAAGAGACCCAGTACTTC.

This chain links TRBV4-2 with TRBJ1-2; 7 bases line up with TRBD1. Germline CDR1 reads LGHNA; CDR2 reads YNFKEQ. Trimming at V came to 3 bases and at J to 7 bases, leaving 11 bases not matched to a gene. The CDR3 is made up of 15 amino acids. The CDR3 loop is CASSQEGDRARGYTF. The DNA for the CDR3 is TGTGCCAGCAGCCAGGAAGGTGACAGGGCGCGTGGCTACACCTTC.

This clone was seen more than once but under ten times. This rearrangement joins TRBV7-2 to TRBJ2-5, with 15 bases that match TRBD2. V gave up 3 bases and J gave up 5 bases; unmatched junction bases: 10. The germline gives CDR1 SGHTA, CDR2 FQGNSA. CDR3 size: 18 residues. The CDR3 protein is CASSLTPGLAGGGETQYF. The CDR3 DNA reads TGTGCCAGCAGCTTGACACCGGGACTAGCGGGAGGTGGCGAGACCCAGTACTTC.

This rearrangement joins TRBV28 to TRBJ2-3; TRBD1 agrees at 8 bases. The germline V gene has CDR1 MDHEN and CDR2 SYDVKM. J was trimmed by 3 bases and V by 5 bases; bases with no gene match: 7. The CDR3 sequence is 15 residues long. CDR3 sequence reads: CASSGPGTGTDTQYF. In nucleotides, the CDR3 is TGTGCCAGCAGTGGTCCAGGGACAGGAACAGATACGCAGTATTTT.

The V call is TRBV20-1, the J call TRBJ2-5, with D uncertain. The V and J ends lost 5 bases and 3 bases respectively, with 7 bases between them. The CDR3 runs to 11 residues. The germline V gene has CDR1 DFQATT and CDR2 SNEGSKA (reference sequence). CDR3 sequence reads: CSALRKETQYF. The CDR3 bases are TGCAGTGCTCTGCGGAAAGAGACCCAGTACTTC.

V and J are TRBV14 and TRBJ2-2, with a tentative D call TRBD2 (6 bases). This CDR3 is 16 amino acids long. V lost 5 bases and J 8 bases, leaving 21 bases between the germline ends. Germline lookup yields CDR1 SGHDN and CDR2 FVKESK. Here the CDR3 DNA reads TGTGCCAGCAGCTTGATGCTGACTAGTGGCGCTGGGGAGCTGTTTTTT. Its protein product is CASSLMLTSGAGELFF. Combining the CDR3 with reference TRBV14 and TRBJ2-2 gives the whole variable domain EAGVTQFPSHSVIEKGQTVTLRCDPISGHDNLYWYRRVMGKEIKFLLHFVKESKQDESGMPNNRFLAERTGGTYSTLKVQPAELEDSGVYFCASSLMLTSGAGELFFGEGSRLTVL.

This chain links TRBV25-1 with TRBJ1-1; TRBD1 aligns across 9 bases. The V gene's germline CDR1 is MGHDK and CDR2 SYGVNS. The CDR3 spans 13 residues. V shed 9 bases, J shed 7 bases, and the junction held 9 bases outside the gene matches. The CDR3 is CASSDRGAGEAFF. DNA of the CDR3: TGTGCCAGTTCGGACAGGGGAGCGGGTGAAGCTTTCTTT.